The rows below give T cell receptor beta chains drawn from one sample of a study of molecular identifiers for immune sequencing clone quantification. TCRdb ran MiXCR on the PCR reads and lists one entry per CDR3 protein. The data contain about 39,000 distinct CDR3 sequences, approximately 17% of them singletons. The sample consisted of naive CD8+ T cells from blood, with Jurkat cell RNA spiked in. These receptor sequences come from a human donor in good health. Some libraries in this study had Jurkat cell RNA spiked in. Each CDR3 is given with its conserved first and last residue.

J gene	V gene	CDR3 protein
TRBJ1-2	TRBV4-2	CASSHLDTAGYTF
TRBJ2-2	TRBV6-5	CASRLHPQVFTGELFF
TRBJ2-6	TRBV28	CASSTVPFWANVLTF
TRBJ2-5	TRBV7-9	CASSLGWSQETQYF
TRBJ2-3	TRBV6-1	CAGQIGVKVADTQYF
TRBJ2-3	TRBV12-3/TRBV12-4	CATLSGSGTDTQYF
TRBJ2-1	TRBV20-1	CSARDILAGGFYNEQFF
TRBJ2-3	TRBV7-9	CASSSPSAQGTDTQYF
TRBJ2-7	TRBV4-2	CASSQDKEGAANEQYF
TRBJ1-5	TRBV9	CASSVEGEGPQHF
TRBJ2-7	TRBV3-1	CASSQAGTEGREQYF
TRBJ2-7	TRBV14	CASSQATSYEQYF
TRBJ2-2	TRBV29-1	CSVLAGSNTGELFF
TRBJ2-7	TRBV5-1	CASSSTSTGGFEQYF
TRBJ2-7	TRBV27	CASSWTGGGYEQYF
TRBJ2-4	TRBV20-1	CSASDSIQYF
TRBJ1-1	TRBV5-5	CASSFGLNTEAFF
TRBJ2-1	TRBV5-5	CASSSDRGNEQFF
TRBJ2-7	TRBV7-9	CASQRDGSSYEQYF
TRBJ2-7	TRBV4-1	CASSQDYRGWEQYF
TRBJ2-7	TRBV14	CASSQDRGSPYEQYF
TRBJ2-7	TRBV20-1	CSARIAGYEQYF
TRBJ2-5	TRBV7-9	CASSPVFGGQETQYF
TRBJ2-1	TRBV9	CASSARNEQFF
TRBJ2-1	TRBV5-1	CASSFETLAGSYNEQFF
TRBJ2-1	TRBV6-1	CASSAGWWFF
TRBJ1-5	TRBV5-8	CASSYHSGTAQPQHF